The rows below give T cell receptor beta chains drawn from one sample of a study of radiotherapy plus CTLA-4 blockade in lung cancer. This table comes from immunoSEQ multiplex PCR, and its TCRdb copy is limited to in-frame clones, with some not included. The sample records about 35,000 clones, approximately 89% being singletons. The sequencing here drew on peripheral blood, taken from a patient treated with radiotherapy plus ipilimumab. All receptors derive from a human donor with non-small cell lung cancer who had stable disease on radiotherapy plus ipilimumab. Each CDR3 is given with its conserved first and last residue. D genes are given only for firm matches. Where a row states a size, it is once, few, many or the class of an expanded clone; other rows omit it.

J gene: TRBJ1-1; D gene: TRBD1; clone size: NA; V gene: TRBV4-1; CDR3 protein: CASSLATGWDTEAFF; CDR3 DNA: TGCGCCAGCAGCCTTGCGACAGGGTGGGACACTGAAGCTTTCTTT
J gene: TRBJ2-5; D gene: NA; clone size: once; V gene: TRBV14; CDR3 protein: CASSPNSGTGETQYF; CDR3 DNA: TGTGCCAGCAGCCCCAATTCTGGGACTGGAGAGACCCAGTACTTC
J gene: TRBJ2-1; D gene: TRBD2; clone size: NA; V gene: TRBV4-1; CDR3 protein: CASSRGLAGGPVNEQFF; CDR3 DNA: TGCGCCAGCAGCCGTGGACTAGCGGGAGGGCCGGTAAATGAGCAGTTCTTC
J gene: TRBJ2-5; D gene: TRBD2; clone size: NA; V gene: TRBV6-1; CDR3 protein: CASSLLGAGEETQYF; CDR3 DNA: TGTGCCAGCAGTTTGCTAGGGGCGGGAGAAGAGACCCAGTACTTC
J gene: TRBJ2-1; D gene: TRBD2; clone size: once; V gene: TRBV7-6; CDR3 protein: CASSLGGTSGIGYNEQFF; CDR3 DNA: TGTGCCAGCAGCTTAGGGGGGACTAGCGGGATTGGGTACAATGAGCAGTTCTTC
J gene: TRBJ2-7; D gene: TRBD2; clone size: NA; V gene: TRBV7-2; CDR3 protein: CASSPIGGLAGAGYEQYF; CDR3 DNA: TGTGCCAGCAGCCCCATCGGGGGGCTAGCGGGAGCGGGGTACGAGCAGTACTTC
J gene: TRBJ1-4; D gene: TRBD1; clone size: NA; V gene: TRBV7-3; CDR3 protein: CASSSKGGTGGQNEKLFF; CDR3 DNA: TGTGCCAGCAGCTCGAAGGGCGGGACAGGGGGCCAGAATGAAAAACTGTTTTTT
J gene: TRBJ2-7; D gene: TRBD1; clone size: NA; V gene: TRBV9; CDR3 protein: CASSVAGTGLDEQYF; CDR3 DNA: TGTGCCAGCAGCGTAGCCGGGACAGGGCTCGACGAGCAGTACTTC
J gene: TRBJ2-7; D gene: TRBD2; clone size: NA; V gene: TRBV28; CDR3 protein: CASSLRLEVPLKGGLAGGPYEQYF; CDR3 DNA: TGTGCCAGCAGTTTAAGGCTCGAGGTCCCTCTAAAGGGGGGACTAGCGGGAGGGCCCTACGAGCAGTACTTC
J gene: TRBJ1-1; D gene: TRBD1; clone size: NA; V gene: TRBV4-1; CDR3 protein: CASSFPTGKLNTEAFF; CDR3 DNA: TGCGCCAGCAGCTTTCCGACAGGGAAACTAAACACTGAAGCTTTCTTT
J gene: TRBJ2-1; D gene: TRBD2; clone size: NA; V gene: TRBV5-4; CDR3 protein: CASSLAGTSGYNEQFF; CDR3 DNA: TGTGCCAGCAGCTTGGCCGGGACTAGCGGGTACAATGAGCAGTTCTTC
J gene: TRBJ2-1; D gene: TRBD2; clone size: NA; V gene: TRBV7-2; CDR3 protein: CASSLGLAGSNEQFF; CDR3 DNA: TGTGCCAGCAGCCTTGGGCTAGCGGGAAGCAATGAGCAGTTCTTC
J gene: TRBJ2-2; D gene: NA; clone size: NA; V gene: TRBV27; CDR3 protein: CASRNLKTRPSYTGELFF; CDR3 DNA: TGTGCCAGCAGAAACCTGAAAACTAGACCCTCTTACACCGGGGAGCTGTTTTTT
J gene: TRBJ2-7; D gene: TRBD2; clone size: NA; V gene: TRBV11-3; CDR3 protein: CASSLDAGGEQYF; CDR3 DNA: TGTGCCAGCAGCTTAGATGCGGGGGGCGAGCAGTACTTC
J gene: TRBJ2-1; D gene: TRBD1; clone size: NA; V gene: TRBV4-1; CDR3 protein: CASSQDLRDRGYNEQFF; CDR3 DNA: TGCGCCAGCAGCCAAGATCTGCGGGACAGGGGTTACAATGAGCAGTTCTTC
J gene: TRBJ2-3; D gene: TRBD2; clone size: NA; V gene: TRBV11-3; CDR3 protein: CASSAGLAGAWSDTQYF; CDR3 DNA: TGTGCCAGCAGCGCCGGACTAGCGGGAGCCTGGTCAGATACGCAGTATTTT
J gene: TRBJ2-3; D gene: NA; clone size: NA; V gene: TRBV5-1; CDR3 protein: CASSPAAGGSTDTQYF; CDR3 DNA: TGCGCCAGCAGCCCTGCCGCAGGAGGGAGCACAGATACGCAGTATTTT
J gene: TRBJ2-6; D gene: TRBD2; clone size: NA; V gene: TRBV5-1; CDR3 protein: CASSLSTSGSSGANVLTF; CDR3 DNA: TGCGCCAGCAGCTTGTCGACTAGCGGGAGCTCTGGGGCCAACGTCCTGACTTTC
J gene: TRBJ2-7; D gene: NA; clone size: NA; V gene: TRBV29-1; CDR3 protein: CSGLRTDTYEQYF; CDR3 DNA: TGCAGCGGTCTCCGGACAGATACCTACGAGCAGTACTTC
J gene: TRBJ2-1; D gene: TRBD2; clone size: NA; V gene: TRBV11-2; CDR3 protein: CASSVTSGRARFF; CDR3 DNA: TGTGCCAGCAGCGTGACTAGCGGGAGGGCCCGGTTCTTC
J gene: TRBJ2-1; D gene: TRBD2; clone size: NA; V gene: TRBV7-2; CDR3 protein: CASSLELAGGYNEQFF; CDR3 DNA: TGTGCCAGCAGCTTGGAGCTAGCGGGAGGCTACAATGAGCAGTTCTTC
J gene: TRBJ2-1; D gene: TRBD2; clone size: NA; V gene: TRBV10-3; CDR3 protein: CAISILREGGSNEQFF; CDR3 DNA: TGTGCCATCAGTATACTACGGGAGGGCGGGAGCAATGAGCAGTTCTTC
J gene: TRBJ2-1; D gene: TRBD2; clone size: NA; V gene: TRBV27; CDR3 protein: CASSSSGRSGWGEQFF; CDR3 DNA: TGTGCCAGCAGTTCCTCCGGGAGGTCCGGTTGGGGTGAGCAGTTCTTC
J gene: TRBJ2-3; D gene: NA; clone size: NA; V gene: TRBV21-1; CDR3 protein: CASSKAVGLAGRAPTDTQYF; CDR3 DNA: TGTGCCAGCAGCAAAGCTGTCGGGCTAGCGGGCCGGGCCCCCACAGATACGCAGTATTTT
J gene: TRBJ1-1; D gene: NA; clone size: once; V gene: TRBV7-9; CDR3 protein: CASSSPLRGNTEAFF; CDR3 DNA: TGTGCCAGCAGCTCCCCATTAAGGGGGAACACTGAAGCTTTCTTT
J gene: TRBJ2-1; D gene: TRBD2; clone size: few; V gene: TRBV19; CDR3 protein: CASKGRAGDEQFF; CDR3 DNA: TGTGCCAGTAAAGGCAGGGCGGGGGATGAGCAGTTCTTC
J gene: TRBJ2-7; D gene: NA; clone size: NA; V gene: TRBV28; CDR3 protein: CASCEGPYEQYF; CDR3 DNA: TGTGCCAGCTGTGAGGGTCCCTACGAGCAGTACTTC
J gene: TRBJ1-1; D gene: TRBD1; clone size: once; V gene: TRBV7-2; CDR3 protein: CASSFHTGGEAFF; CDR3 DNA: TGTGCCAGCAGCTTTCACACAGGGGGTGAAGCTTTCTTT
J gene: TRBJ2-5; D gene: NA; clone size: NA; V gene: TRBV2; CDR3 protein: CASSPLETQYF; CDR3 DNA: TGTGCCAGCAGCCCCCTGGAGACCCAGTACTTC
J gene: TRBJ1-2; D gene: TRBD1; clone size: NA; V gene: TRBV18; CDR3 protein: CASSPGQASLNYGYTF; CDR3 DNA: TGTGCCAGCTCACCTGGACAGGCCTCGCTAAACTATGGCTACACCTTC
J gene: TRBJ1-1; D gene: NA; clone size: NA; V gene: TRBV9; CDR3 protein: CASSVWGLNPTEAFF; CDR3 DNA: TGTGCCAGCAGCGTATGGGGACTCAACCCGACTGAAGCTTTCTTT
J gene: TRBJ1-1; D gene: NA; clone size: NA; V gene: TRBV5-1; CDR3 protein: CASSLREQPNTEAFF; CDR3 DNA: TGCGCCAGCAGCTTGCGTGAACAACCGAACACTGAAGCTTTCTTT
J gene: TRBJ2-3; D gene: TRBD2; clone size: once; V gene: TRBV11-2; CDR3 protein: CASSRGTSGFTDTQYF; CDR3 DNA: TGTGCCAGCAGCCGCGGGACTAGCGGTTTCACAGATACGCAGTATTTT
J gene: TRBJ1-1; D gene: NA; clone size: NA; V gene: TRBV27; CDR3 protein: CASSPSRRVTEAFF; CDR3 DNA: TGTGCCAGCAGCCCGTCACGACGGGTCACTGAAGCTTTCTTT
J gene: TRBJ2-6; D gene: NA; clone size: NA; V gene: TRBV4-1; CDR3 protein: CASSQFVWTARLSGANVLTF; CDR3 DNA: TGCGCCAGCAGCCAATTTGTGTGGACAGCTAGACTCTCTGGGGCCAACGTCCTGACTTTC
J gene: TRBJ2-7; D gene: TRBD2; clone size: NA; V gene: TRBV13; CDR3 protein: CASNNGGSSYEQYF; CDR3 DNA: TGTGCCAGCAACAACGGCGGGAGCTCCTACGAGCAGTACTTC
J gene: TRBJ2-1; D gene: NA; clone size: NA; V gene: TRBV19; CDR3 protein: CASTMSLYNEQFF; CDR3 DNA: TGTGCCAGTACCATGAGTCTTTACAATGAGCAGTTCTTC
J gene: TRBJ1-6; D gene: NA; clone size: NA; V gene: TRBV30; CDR3 protein: CAWTDSVYNSPLHF; CDR3 DNA: TGTGCCTGGACGGACAGTGTATATAATTCACCCCTCCACTTT
J gene: TRBJ2-5; D gene: NA; clone size: NA; V gene: TRBV5-6; CDR3 protein: CASSLVLGGGTQYF; CDR3 DNA: TGTGCCAGCAGCTTGGTGTTGGGTGGAGGGACCCAGTACTTC
J gene: TRBJ2-3; D gene: NA; clone size: NA; V gene: TRBV28; CDR3 protein: CASSIDSQDTQYF; CDR3 DNA: TGTGCCAGCAGTATCGATAGTCAAGATACGCAGTATTTT
J gene: TRBJ2-5; D gene: NA; clone size: NA; V gene: TRBV5-4; CDR3 protein: CASSLVGQIQETQYF; CDR3 DNA: TGTGCCAGCAGCTTGGTGGGGCAAATCCAAGAGACCCAGTACTTC
J gene: TRBJ1-5; D gene: NA; clone size: NA; V gene: TRBV7-9; CDR3 protein: CASSGDLVGQWSQPQHF; CDR3 DNA: TGTGCCAGCAGCGGCGACCTGGTGGGACAATGGAGTCAGCCCCAGCATTTT
J gene: TRBJ1-4; D gene: NA; clone size: NA; V gene: TRBV4-3; CDR3 protein: CASSPRGEKLFF; CDR3 DNA: TGCGCCAGCAGCCCAAGGGGTGAAAAACTGTTTTTT
J gene: TRBJ2-5; D gene: TRBD1; clone size: NA; V gene: TRBV19; CDR3 protein: CASSVWGQGEETQYF; CDR3 DNA: TGTGCCAGTAGTGTGTGGGGACAGGGGGAAGAGACCCAGTACTTC
J gene: TRBJ2-1; D gene: TRBD2; clone size: NA; V gene: TRBV9; CDR3 protein: CASSSGTSGSLVDEQFF; CDR3 DNA: TGTGCCAGCAGCTCCGGGACTAGCGGTTCCTTGGTGGATGAGCAGTTCTTC
J gene: TRBJ2-7; D gene: NA; clone size: NA; V gene: TRBV28; CDR3 protein: CASGPRGTSYEQYF; CDR3 DNA: TGTGCCAGTGGCCCGAGGGGGACCAGCTACGAGCAGTACTTC
J gene: TRBJ1-5; D gene: NA; clone size: NA; V gene: TRBV6-5; CDR3 protein: CASSYDRYQPQHF; CDR3 DNA: TGTGCCAGCAGTTACGACAGGTATCAGCCCCAGCATTTT
J gene: TRBJ2-7; D gene: NA; clone size: once; V gene: TRBV19; CDR3 protein: CASSMAESYEQYF; CDR3 DNA: TGTGCCAGTAGTATGGCTGAATCCTACGAGCAGTACTTC
J gene: TRBJ2-7; D gene: NA; clone size: NA; V gene: TRBV7-6; CDR3 protein: CASSLSTRVSEQYF; CDR3 DNA: TGTGCCAGCAGTCTATCCACTCGTGTAAGCGAGCAGTACTTC
J gene: TRBJ2-5; D gene: NA; clone size: few; V gene: TRBV5-1; CDR3 protein: CASSLGAEFQETQYF; CDR3 DNA: TGCGCCAGCAGCTTGGGCGCGGAGTTCCAAGAGACCCAGTACTTC
J gene: TRBJ1-2; D gene: NA; clone size: NA; V gene: TRBV30; CDR3 protein: CAWSVGTSYGYTF; CDR3 DNA: TGTGCCTGGAGTGTGGGCACCAGCTATGGCTACACCTTC
J gene: TRBJ2-7; D gene: NA; clone size: NA; V gene: TRBV28; CDR3 protein: CASSPVPYEQYF; CDR3 DNA: TGTGCCAGCAGTCCGGTGCCCTACGAGCAGTACTTC
J gene: TRBJ2-7; D gene: NA; clone size: few; V gene: TRBV19; CDR3 protein: CASSGGYSYEQYF; CDR3 DNA: TGTGCCAGTAGTGGGGGCTACTCCTACGAGCAGTACTTC
J gene: TRBJ2-1; D gene: TRBD2; clone size: NA; V gene: TRBV2; CDR3 protein: CASSDRTSEQFF; CDR3 DNA: TGTGCCAGCAGTGATAGGACTAGCGAGCAGTTCTTC